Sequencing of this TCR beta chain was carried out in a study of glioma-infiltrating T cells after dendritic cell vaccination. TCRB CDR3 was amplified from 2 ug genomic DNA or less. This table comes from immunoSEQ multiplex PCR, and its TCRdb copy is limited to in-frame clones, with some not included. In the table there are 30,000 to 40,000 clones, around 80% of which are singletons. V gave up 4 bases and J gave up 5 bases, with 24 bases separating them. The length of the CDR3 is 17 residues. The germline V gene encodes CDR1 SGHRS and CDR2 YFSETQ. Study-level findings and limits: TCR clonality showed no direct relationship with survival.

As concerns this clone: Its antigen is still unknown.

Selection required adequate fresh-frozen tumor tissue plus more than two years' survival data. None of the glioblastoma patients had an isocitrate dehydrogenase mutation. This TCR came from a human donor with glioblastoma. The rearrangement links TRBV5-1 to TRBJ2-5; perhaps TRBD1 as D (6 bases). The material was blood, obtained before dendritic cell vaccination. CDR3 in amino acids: CASSPKQWGPSQETQYF. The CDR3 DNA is TGCGCCAGCAGCCCAAAGCAGTGGGGGCCCTCCCAGGAGACCCAGTACTTC.